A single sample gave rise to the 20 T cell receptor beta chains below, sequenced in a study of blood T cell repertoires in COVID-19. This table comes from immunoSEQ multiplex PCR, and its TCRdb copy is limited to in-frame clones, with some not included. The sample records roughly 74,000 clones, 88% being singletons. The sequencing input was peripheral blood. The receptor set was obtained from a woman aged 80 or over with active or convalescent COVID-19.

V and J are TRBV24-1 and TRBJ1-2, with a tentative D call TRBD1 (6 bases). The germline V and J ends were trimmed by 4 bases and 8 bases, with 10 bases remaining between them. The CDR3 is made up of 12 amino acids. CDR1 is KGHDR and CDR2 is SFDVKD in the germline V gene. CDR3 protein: CATSDLGGGYTF. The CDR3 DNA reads TGTGCCACCAGTGACTTAGGGGGAGGCTACACCTTC.

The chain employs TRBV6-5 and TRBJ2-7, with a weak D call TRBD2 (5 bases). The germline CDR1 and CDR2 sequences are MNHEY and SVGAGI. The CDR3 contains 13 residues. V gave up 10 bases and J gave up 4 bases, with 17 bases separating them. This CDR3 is CATWSRVGYEQYF. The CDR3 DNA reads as TGTGCCACCTGGTCGAGGGTAGGGTACGAGCAGTACTTC.

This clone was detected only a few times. The DNA of the CDR3 is TGCGCCAGCAGCTTGGAGGGGGCGGGTGGCTACACCTTC. Its protein product is CASSLEGAGGYTF. This chain links TRBV5-1 with TRBJ1-2; 7 nucleotides line up with TRBD1. The trim removed 0 bases at V and 7 bases at J, leaving 3 bases unmatched. This CDR3 has 13 residues. Looked up from germline, CDR1 is SGHRS and CDR2 is YFSETQ.

The CDR3: CASSYPHTKETQYF. The CDR3 DNA is TGTGCCAGCAGTTACCCCCACACGAAAGAGACCCAGTACTTC. The chain uses TRBV6-2 or TRBV6-3 and TRBJ2-5; no definite D call. The CDR3 has 14 residues. CDR1 is MNHEY, CDR2 SVGEGT, per germline. V dropped 2 bases and J dropped 3 bases, with 10 bases sitting between them.

CDR3 coding DNA: TGTGCCAGCAGTCCAGGGGACAGGGACCAAGAGACCCAGTACTTC. Encoded protein: CASSPGDRDQETQYF. The chain recombines TRBV27 with TRBJ2-5; TRBD1 matches at 9 bases. J lost 0 bases, V lost 5 bases, and 4 bases had no gene match. The CDR3 has 15 amino acids. Germline values: CDR1 MNHEY, CDR2 SMNVEV (reference sequence).

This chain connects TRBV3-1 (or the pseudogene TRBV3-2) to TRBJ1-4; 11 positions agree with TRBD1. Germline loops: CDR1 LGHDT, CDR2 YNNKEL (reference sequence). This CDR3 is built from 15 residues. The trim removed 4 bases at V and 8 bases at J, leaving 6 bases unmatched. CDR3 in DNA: TGTGCCAGCAGCCTGACCGGGACAGGGGGAGAAAAACTGTTTTTT. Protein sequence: CASSLTGTGGEKLFF.

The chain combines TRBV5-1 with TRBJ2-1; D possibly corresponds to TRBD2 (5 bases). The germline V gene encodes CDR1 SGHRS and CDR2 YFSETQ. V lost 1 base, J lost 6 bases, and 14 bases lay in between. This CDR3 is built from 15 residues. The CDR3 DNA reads TGCGCCAGCAGCTTGAAGGCAGGTGGGAGCAATGAGCAGTTCTTC. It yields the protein CASSLKAGGSNEQFF.

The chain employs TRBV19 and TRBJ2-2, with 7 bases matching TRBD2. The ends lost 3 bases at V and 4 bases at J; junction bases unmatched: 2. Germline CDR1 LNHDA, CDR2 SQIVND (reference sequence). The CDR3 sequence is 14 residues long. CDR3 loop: CASSMGLTTGELFF. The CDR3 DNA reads TGTGCCAGTAGTATGGGACTAACCACCGGGGAGCTGTTTTTT.

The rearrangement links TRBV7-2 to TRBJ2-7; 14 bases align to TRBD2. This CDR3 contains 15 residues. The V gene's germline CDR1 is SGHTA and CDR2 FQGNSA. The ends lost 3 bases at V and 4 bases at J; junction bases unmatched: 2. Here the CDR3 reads CASSLGLAGVYEQYF. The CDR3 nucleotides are TGTGCCAGCAGCTTGGGACTAGCGGGGGTTTACGAGCAGTACTTC.

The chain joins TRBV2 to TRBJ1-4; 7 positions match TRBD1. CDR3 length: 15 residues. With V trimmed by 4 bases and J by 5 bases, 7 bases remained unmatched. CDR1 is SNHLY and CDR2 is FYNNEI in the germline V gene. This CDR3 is CASSATGALNEKLFF. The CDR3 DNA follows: TGTGCCAGCAGTGCAACAGGGGCGCTAAATGAAAAACTGTTTTTT.

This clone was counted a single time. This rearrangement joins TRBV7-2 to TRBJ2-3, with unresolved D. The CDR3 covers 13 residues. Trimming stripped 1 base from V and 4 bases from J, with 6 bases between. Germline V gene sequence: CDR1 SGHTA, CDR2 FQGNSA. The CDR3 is CASSLGQADTQYF. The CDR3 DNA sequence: TGTGCCAGCAGCTTAGGGCAGGCAGATACGCAGTATTTT.

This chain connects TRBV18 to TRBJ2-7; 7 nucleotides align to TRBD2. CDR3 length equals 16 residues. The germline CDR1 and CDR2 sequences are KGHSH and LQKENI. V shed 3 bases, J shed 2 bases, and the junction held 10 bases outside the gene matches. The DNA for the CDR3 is TGTGCCAGCTCACCCCGCCAGCCGGGGGGTACCTACGAGCAGTACTTC. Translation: CASSPRQPGGTYEQYF.

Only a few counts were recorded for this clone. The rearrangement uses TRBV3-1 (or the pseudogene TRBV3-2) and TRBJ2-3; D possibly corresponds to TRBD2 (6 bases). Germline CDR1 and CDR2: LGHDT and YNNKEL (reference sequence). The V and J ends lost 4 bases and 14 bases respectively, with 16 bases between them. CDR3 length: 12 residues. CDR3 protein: CASSLPGLSRYF. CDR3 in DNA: TGTGCCAGCAGCCTGCCGGGACTTTCTCGGTATTTT.

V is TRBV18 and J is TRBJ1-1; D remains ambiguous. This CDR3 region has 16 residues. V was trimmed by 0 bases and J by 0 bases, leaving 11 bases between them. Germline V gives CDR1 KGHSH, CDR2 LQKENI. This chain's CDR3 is CASSPPGHRMNTEAFF. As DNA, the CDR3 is TGTGCCAGCTCACCACCTGGGCATCGGATGAACACTGAAGCTTTCTTT.

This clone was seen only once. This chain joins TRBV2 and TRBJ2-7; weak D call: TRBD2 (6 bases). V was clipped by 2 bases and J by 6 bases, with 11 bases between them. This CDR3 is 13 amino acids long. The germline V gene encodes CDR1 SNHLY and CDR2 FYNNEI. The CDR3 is CASSERASAEQYF. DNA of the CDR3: TGTGCCAGCAGTGAACGGGCTAGCGCCGAGCAGTACTTC. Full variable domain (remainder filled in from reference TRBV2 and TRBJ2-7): EPEVTQTPSHQVTQMGQEVILRCVPISNHLYFYWYRQILGQKVEFLVSFYNNEISEKSEIFDDQFSVERPDGSNFTLKIRSTKLEDSAMYFCASSERASAEQYFGPGTRLTVT.

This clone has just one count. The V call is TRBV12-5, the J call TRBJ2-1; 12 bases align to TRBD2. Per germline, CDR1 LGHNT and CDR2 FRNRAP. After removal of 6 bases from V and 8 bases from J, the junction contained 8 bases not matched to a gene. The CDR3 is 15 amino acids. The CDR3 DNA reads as TGTGCTAGTGGACCTACTAGCGGGAGGTTGGATGAGCAGTTCTTC. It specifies CASGPTSGRLDEQFF.

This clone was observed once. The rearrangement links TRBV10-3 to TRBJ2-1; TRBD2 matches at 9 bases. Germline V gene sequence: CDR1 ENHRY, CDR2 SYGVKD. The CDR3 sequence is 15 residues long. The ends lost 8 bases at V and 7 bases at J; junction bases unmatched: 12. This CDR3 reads CAIAAGLAGSNEQFF. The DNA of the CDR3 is TGTGCCATCGCGGCCGGCCTAGCGGGGTCAAATGAGCAGTTCTTC.

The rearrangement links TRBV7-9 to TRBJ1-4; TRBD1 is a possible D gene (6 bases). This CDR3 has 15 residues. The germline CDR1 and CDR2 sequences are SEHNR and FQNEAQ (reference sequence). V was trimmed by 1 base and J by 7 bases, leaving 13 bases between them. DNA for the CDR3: TGTGCCAGCAGCTTAGGGGACAAGTGGGTTGAAAAACTGTTTTTT. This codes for CASSLGDKWVEKLFF.

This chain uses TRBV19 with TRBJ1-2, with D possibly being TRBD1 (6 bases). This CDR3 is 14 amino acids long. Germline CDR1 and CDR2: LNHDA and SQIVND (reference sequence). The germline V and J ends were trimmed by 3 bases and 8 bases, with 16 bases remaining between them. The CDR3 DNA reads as TGTGCCAGTAGTATCATGACAGGCCCTTACGGCTACACCTTC. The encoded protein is CASSIMTGPYGYTF. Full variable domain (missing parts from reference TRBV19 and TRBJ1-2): DGGITQSPKYLFRKEGQNVTLSCEQNLNHDAMYWYRQDPGQGLRLIYYSQIVNDFQKGDIAEGYSVSREKKESFPLTVTSAQKNPTAFYLCASSIMTGPYGYTFGSGTRLTVV.

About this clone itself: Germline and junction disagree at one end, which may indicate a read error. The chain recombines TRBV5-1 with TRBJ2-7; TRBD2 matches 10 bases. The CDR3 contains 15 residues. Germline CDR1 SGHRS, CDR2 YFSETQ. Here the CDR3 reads CASRLGLANSYEQYF. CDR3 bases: TGCGCCAGCAGGTTGGGACTAGCGAACTCCTACGAGCAGTACTTC.